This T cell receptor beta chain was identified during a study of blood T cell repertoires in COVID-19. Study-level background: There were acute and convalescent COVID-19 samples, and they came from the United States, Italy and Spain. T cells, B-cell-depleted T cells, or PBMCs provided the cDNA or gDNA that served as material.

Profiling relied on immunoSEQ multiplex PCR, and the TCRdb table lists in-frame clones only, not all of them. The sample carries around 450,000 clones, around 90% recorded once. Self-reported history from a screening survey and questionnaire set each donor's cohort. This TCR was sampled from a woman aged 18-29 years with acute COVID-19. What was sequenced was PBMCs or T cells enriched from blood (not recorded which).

CDR3 loop: CASSSSELQGILYEQYF. The DNA of the CDR3 is TGTGCCAGCTCATCCTCCGAGTTACAGGGAATTTTATACGAGCAGTACTTC. The chain joins TRBV18 to TRBJ2-7; D perhaps matches TRBD1 (6 bases). Trimming removed 5 bases from V and 4 bases from J, with 24 bases in between. The CDR3 is made up of 17 amino acids. Germline V CDR1 and CDR2: KGHSH, LQKENI.